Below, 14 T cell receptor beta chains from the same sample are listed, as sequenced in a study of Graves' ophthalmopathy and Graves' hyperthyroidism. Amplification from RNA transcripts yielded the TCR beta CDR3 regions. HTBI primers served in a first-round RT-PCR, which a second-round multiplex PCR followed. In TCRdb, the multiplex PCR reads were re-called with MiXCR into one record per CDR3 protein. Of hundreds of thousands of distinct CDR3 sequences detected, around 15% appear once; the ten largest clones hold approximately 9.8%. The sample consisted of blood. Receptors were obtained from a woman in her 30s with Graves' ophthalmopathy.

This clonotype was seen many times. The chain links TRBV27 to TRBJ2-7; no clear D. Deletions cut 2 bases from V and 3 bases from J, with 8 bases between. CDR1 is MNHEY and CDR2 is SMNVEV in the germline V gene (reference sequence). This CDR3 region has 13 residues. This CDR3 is CASSLQVNYEQYF. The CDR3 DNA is TGTGCCAGCAGTTTACAGGTCAACTACGAGCAGTACTTC.

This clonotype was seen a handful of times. CDR3 in amino acids: CASSPGTIRHEQYF. CDR3 sequence (DNA): TGTGCCAGCAGTCCCGGGACTATTCGACACGAGCAGTACTTC. This chain links TRBV6-1 with TRBJ2-7; TRBD2 aligns across 7 bases. V shed 5 bases, J shed 5 bases, and the junction held 9 bases outside the gene matches. Germline V gene sequence: CDR1 MNHNS, CDR2 SASEGT. The CDR3 totals 14 residues.

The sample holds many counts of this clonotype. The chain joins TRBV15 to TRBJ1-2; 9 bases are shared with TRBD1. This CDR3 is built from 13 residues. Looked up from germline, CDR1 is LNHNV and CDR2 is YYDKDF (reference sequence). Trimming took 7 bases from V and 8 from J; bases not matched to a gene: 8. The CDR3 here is CATTSQGAEGYTF. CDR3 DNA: TGTGCCACCACTTCACAGGGGGCTGAGGGCTACACCTTC.

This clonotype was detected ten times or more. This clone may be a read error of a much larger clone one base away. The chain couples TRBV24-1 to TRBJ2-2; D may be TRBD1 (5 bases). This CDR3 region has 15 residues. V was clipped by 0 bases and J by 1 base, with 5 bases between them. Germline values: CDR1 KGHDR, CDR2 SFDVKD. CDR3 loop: CATSDLDRNTGELFF. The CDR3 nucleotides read TGTGCCACCAGTGATTTGGACAGGAACACCGGGGAGCTGTTTTTT.

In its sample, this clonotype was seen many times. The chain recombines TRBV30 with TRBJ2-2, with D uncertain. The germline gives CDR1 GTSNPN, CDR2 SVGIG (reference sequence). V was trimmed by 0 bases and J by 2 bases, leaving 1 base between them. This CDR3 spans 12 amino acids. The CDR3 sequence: CAWSVNTGELFF. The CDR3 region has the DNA TGTGCCTGGAGTGTAAACACCGGGGAGCTGTTTTTT. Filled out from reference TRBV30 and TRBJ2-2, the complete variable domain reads SQTIHQWPATLVQPVGSPLSLECTVEGTSNPNLYWYRQAAGRGLQLLFYSVGIGQISSEVPQNLSASRPQDRQFILSSKKLLLSDSGFYLCAWSVNTGELFFGEGSRLTVL.

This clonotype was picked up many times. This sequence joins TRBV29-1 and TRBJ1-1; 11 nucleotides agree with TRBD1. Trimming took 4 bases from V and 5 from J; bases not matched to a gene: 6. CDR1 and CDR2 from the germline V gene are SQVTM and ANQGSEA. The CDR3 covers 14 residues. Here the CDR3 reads CSVGGGTGGTEAFF. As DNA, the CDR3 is TGCAGCGTTGGAGGGGGGACAGGGGGGACTGAAGCTTTCTTT.

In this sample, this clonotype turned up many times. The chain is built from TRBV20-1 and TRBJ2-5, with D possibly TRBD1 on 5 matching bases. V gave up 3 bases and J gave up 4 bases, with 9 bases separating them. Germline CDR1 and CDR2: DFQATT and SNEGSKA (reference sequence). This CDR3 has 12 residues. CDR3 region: CSARPGIETQYF. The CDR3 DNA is TGCAGTGCTAGGCCAGGGATAGAGACCCAGTACTTC.

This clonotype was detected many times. CDR3 amino acids: CASRSQTENTEAFF. CDR3 nucleotide sequence: TGTGCCAGCAGGTCTCAGACTGAGAACACTGAAGCTTTCTTT. The chain couples TRBV12-3 or TRBV12-4 to TRBJ1-1, with D uncertain. This CDR3 has 14 amino acids. The ends were cut back, 6 bases at V and 1 base at J, with 12 bases in the middle.

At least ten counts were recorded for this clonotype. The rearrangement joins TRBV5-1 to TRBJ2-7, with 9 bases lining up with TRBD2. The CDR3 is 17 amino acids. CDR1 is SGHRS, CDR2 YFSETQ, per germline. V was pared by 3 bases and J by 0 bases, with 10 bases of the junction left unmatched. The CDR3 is CASSSEASGVGSYEQYF. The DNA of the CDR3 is TGCGCCAGCAGCTCTGAAGCTAGCGGGGTGGGCTCCTACGAGCAGTACTTC.

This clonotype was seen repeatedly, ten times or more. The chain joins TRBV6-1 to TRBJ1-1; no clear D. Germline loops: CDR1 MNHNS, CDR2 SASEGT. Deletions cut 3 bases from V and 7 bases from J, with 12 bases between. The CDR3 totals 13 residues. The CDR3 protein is CASSDGPWGEAFF. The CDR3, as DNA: TGTGCCAGCAGTGACGGGCCATGGGGTGAAGCTTTCTTT.

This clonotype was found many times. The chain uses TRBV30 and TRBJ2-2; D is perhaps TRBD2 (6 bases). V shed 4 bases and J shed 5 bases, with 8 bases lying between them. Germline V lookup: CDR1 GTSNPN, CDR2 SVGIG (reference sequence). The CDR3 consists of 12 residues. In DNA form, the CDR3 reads TGTGCCTGGACGGGGGTTACCGGGGAGCTGTTTTTT. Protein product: CAWTGVTGELFF.

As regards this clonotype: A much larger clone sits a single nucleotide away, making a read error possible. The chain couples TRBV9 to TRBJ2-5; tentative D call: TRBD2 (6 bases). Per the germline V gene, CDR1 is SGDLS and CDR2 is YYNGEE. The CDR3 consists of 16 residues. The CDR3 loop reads CASSPNSGGGGETKYF. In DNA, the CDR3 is TGTGCCAGCAGCCCCAATAGCGGAGGAGGAGGAGAGACCAAGTACTTC.

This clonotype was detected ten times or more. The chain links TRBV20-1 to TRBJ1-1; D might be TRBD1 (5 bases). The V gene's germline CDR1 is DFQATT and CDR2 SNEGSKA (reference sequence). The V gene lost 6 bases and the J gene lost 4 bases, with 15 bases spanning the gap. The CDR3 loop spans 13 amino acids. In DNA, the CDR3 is TGCAGTGCAATAGGGGCGGGCGGCACTGAAGCTTTCTTT. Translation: CSAIGAGGTEAFF.

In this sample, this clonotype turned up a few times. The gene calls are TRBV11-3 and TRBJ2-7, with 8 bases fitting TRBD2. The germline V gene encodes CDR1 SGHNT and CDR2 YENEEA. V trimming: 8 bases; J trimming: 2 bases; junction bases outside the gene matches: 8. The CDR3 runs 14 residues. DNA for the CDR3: TGTGCCAGCTCTTTCGGGGGGGAGCCCTACGAGCAGTACTTC. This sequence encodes CASSFGGEPYEQYF.